This T cell receptor (beta chain) came from a study of CXCR3-negative and CXCR3-positive naive CD8 T cells. Overall study findings and caveats: The study found more hydrophobic TRB CDR3s in CXCR3-positive naive cells than in CXCR3-negative naive cells.

For this clonotype: Its target is not known.

UMI labels and 5' RACE were used to prepare the TRB cDNA libraries. TCRdb reprocessed the 5' RACE reads, keeping one entry per CDR3 protein, no DNA. This sample's clone table lists some 99,000 distinct CDR3 sequences. The length of the CDR3 is 19 residues. Per the germline V gene, CDR1 is SQVTM and CDR2 is ANQGSEA. The TCR was taken from a human donor in good health. Some clones in this sample may be carry-over from other donors' samples. Material: naive CXCR3+ CD8+ T cells from blood. Stated subset: CD45RO-CCR7+CD27+CD95- naive CD8+ T cells expressing CXCR3 (TNR3+). The chain couples TRBV29-1 to TRBJ1-5; the D gene TCRdb calls, TRBD1, cannot be checked with no DNA. CDR3 amino acids: CSVGVGKFVAPKGNQPQHF.